Reported below is one T cell receptor (beta chain). This sample stems from a study of T cell changes during pregnancy in multiple sclerosis. Some clones are missing from TCRdb's copy, which holds only in-frame ones; the method was immunoSEQ multiplex PCR. The sample yields 65,000 to 95,000 clones, 94% seen once. With 5 bases clipped from V and 1 base from J, the junction kept 9 bases outside the gene matches. Germline V gives CDR1 MNHEY, CDR2 SMNVEV (reference sequence). The CDR3 spans 17 residues. The TCR comes from a female donor in good health, enrolled as a control in a pregnancy study. This rearrangement joins TRBV27 to TRBJ2-3, with 10 bases that match TRBD2. Sequenced here: peripheral blood, sampled in the second trimester of pregnancy. The CDR3 bases are TGTGCCAGCAGTCCGCAGCGGGAGGGCCTGGGCACAGATACGCAGTATTTT. Protein sequence: CASSPQREGLGTDTQYF.